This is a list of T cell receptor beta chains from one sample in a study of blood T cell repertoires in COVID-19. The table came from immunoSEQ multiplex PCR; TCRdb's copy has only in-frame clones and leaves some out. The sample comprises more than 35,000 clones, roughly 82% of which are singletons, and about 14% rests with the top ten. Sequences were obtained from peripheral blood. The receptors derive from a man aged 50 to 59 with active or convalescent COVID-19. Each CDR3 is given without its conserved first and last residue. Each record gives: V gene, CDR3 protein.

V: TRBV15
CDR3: ATSRDQAGELF

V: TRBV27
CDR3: ASSLSLAGARYEQY

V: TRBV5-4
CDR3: ASSPPGQFEAF

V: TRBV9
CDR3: ASGSPGQAHNEQF

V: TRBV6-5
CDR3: ATEGTGPLGYT

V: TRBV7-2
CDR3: ASSLGTVQETQY

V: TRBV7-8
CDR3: ASSLSGTGYEQY

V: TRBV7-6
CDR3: ASSLPGGPQY

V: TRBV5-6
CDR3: ASSLGAGVNEQF

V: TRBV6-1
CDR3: ASSEEGQGGGYEQY

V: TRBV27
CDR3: ASSLFGTGAANYGYT

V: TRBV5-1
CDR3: ASSPSDRGQSSSYNSPLH

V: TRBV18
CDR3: ASSTDYNSPLH

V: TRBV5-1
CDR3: ASSSDRDQPQH

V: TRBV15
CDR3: ATKFEGARYTEAF

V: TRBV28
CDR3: ASRRTSTDTQY

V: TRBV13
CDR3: ASSLGTDTEAF

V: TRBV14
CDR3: ASSQQTARMNTEAF

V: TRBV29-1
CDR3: SVALASTLNTEAF

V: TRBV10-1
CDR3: ASSTGGPGGETQY

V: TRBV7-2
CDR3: ASKPRQGWTGELF

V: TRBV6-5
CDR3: ASSYLAAGNTEAF

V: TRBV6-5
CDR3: ASSYSSLYGYT

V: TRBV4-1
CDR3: ASSPLNNEQF

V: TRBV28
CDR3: ASSLDLTSGGHTQY

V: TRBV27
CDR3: ASSLGTGSKLPLH

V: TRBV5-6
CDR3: ASSLPTNSYNEQF

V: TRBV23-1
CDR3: ASSQSNSMNTEAF

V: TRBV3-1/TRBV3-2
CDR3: ASSPTGDEQY

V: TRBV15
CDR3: ATSRDMGEGNEKLF

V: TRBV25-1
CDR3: ASTLSGKSALH

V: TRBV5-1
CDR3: ASSLGTGNSPLH

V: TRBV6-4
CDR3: ASSASQGANTEAF

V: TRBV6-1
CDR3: ASSEERNSPLH

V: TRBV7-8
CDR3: ASSSYSGNTIY

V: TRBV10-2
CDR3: ASSESGASNQPQH

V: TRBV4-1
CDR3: ASSQVLPSGPQH

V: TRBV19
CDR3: ASSPSGVGYT

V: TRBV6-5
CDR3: ASRYGQGRTEAF

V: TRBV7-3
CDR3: ASSTRGDRQYNEQF

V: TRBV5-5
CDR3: ASSTGTGANVLT

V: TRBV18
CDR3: ASSPDRGRTYEQY